The present T cell receptor beta chain was sequenced within a study of low-dose radiotherapy and immunotherapy resistance in tumors. Study information: Cohort 2 was treated with 1 Gy per fraction every two weeks, amounting to 13 Gy across 26 weeks.

Time point: after trial treatment. Treatment defined: LDRT plus nivolumab, ipilimumab, low-dose cyclophosphamide and aspirin (RACIN trial). Administered to the donors were nivolumab, ipilimumab, aspirin, low-dose cyclophosphamide and low-dose radiotherapy. Germline V gene data show CDR1 as MRHNA and CDR2 as SNTAGT. CDR3 size: 13 residues. Trimming removed 2 bases from V and 7 bases from J, with 8 bases in between. This clonotype was found many times. Both TCRalpha and TCRbeta chains were reverse transcribed with V-gene-specific primers. Both a constant-region primer and a V-primer adapter served to amplify TCRs across roughly 20 PCR cycles. TCRdb independently ran MiXCR on the reads; one entry per CDR3 protein. The sample holds 30,000 to 45,000 distinct CDR3 sequences, 20% seen once.

The receptor comes from a female donor with ovarian cancer. The sample in question was PBMCs, obtained after low-dose radiotherapy plus immunotherapy. The rearrangement links TRBV6-4 to TRBJ2-2, with D uncertain. The CDR3 coding sequence is TGTGCCAGCAGTGACAGGGTCGGCGGGGAGCTGTTTTTT. It encodes CASSDRVGGELFF.